A selection of T cell receptor beta chains follows, all from one sample in a study of vaccination and CD4 T cells after COVID-19. These TCRs' antigens remain unknown. From the PCR reads, TCRdb called clonotypes with MiXCR, one entry per CDR3 protein. The sample holds some 16,000 distinct CDR3 sequences; 56% are singletons and the top ten take about 7%. Sequencing was performed on CD4+ T cells from blood, cultured in vitro. The receptors stem from a human donor who had recovered from COVID-19. The CDR3 runs from the conserved cysteine through the conserved F or W. A D gene is named only where the DNA matches it firmly. Where a row states a size, it is once, few, many or the class of an expanded clone; other rows omit it.

v_gene	j_gene	d_gene	abundance	CDR3nt	CDR3aa
TRBV7-2	TRBJ2-1	NA	NA	TGTGCCAGCAGCTTGGGAGGCGGAACCTACAATGAGCAGTTCTTC	CASSLGGGTYNEQFF
TRBV5-8	TRBJ2-3	NA	NA	TGTGCCAGCAGCTTGGACGGGGGCGGGAGCACAGATACGCAGTATTTT	CASSLDGGGSTDTQYF
TRBV19	TRBJ2-3	NA	NA	TGTGCCAGTAGTGAGCTTCGGACTAACCCGCAGTATTTT	CASSELRTNPQYF
TRBV7-2	TRBJ2-3	TRBD1	NA	TGTGCCAGCAGCTTAGCCGGGACAGGGACAGGCGATACGCAGTATTTT	CASSLAGTGTGDTQYF
TRBV7-3	TRBJ1-2	NA	NA	TGTGCCAGCAGCATAACCCCGGGGATTGGTGGCTACACCTTC	CASSITPGIGGYTF
TRBV6-1	TRBJ1-1	NA	NA	TGTGCCAGCAGTCCCACTTTTCGACGGACTGAAGCTTTCTTT	CASSPTFRRTEAFF
TRBV7-2	TRBJ1-2	TRBD1	few	TGTGCCAGCAGCTTGCCGACAGGGGGCCTAAAGAAGGGCTACACCTTC	CASSLPTGGLKKGYTF
TRBV27	TRBJ1-1	TRBD1	NA	TGTGCCAGCAGTCCCCGACAGGGGGCGAACACTGAAGCTTTCTTT	CASSPRQGANTEAFF
TRBV20-1	TRBJ2-3	NA	NA	TGCATGGCCGGGGGCGCTAGCACAGATACGCAGTATTTT	CMAGGASTDTQYF
TRBV2	TRBJ1-1	NA	NA	TGTGCCAGCAGTGAAGCGCTTCGCCAAGCTTTCTTT	CASSEALRQAFF